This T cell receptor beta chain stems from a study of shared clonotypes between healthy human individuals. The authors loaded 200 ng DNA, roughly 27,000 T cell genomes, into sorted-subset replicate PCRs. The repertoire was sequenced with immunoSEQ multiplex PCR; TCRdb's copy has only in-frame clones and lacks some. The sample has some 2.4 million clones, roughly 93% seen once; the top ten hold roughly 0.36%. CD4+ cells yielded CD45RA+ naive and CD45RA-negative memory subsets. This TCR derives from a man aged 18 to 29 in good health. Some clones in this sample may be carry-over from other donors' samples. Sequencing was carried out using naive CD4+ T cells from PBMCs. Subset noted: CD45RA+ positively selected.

Written as DNA, the CDR3 is TGTGCCAGCAGCCCCCCAGCCGGGGTCCCCACAGATACGCAGTATTTT. Protein sequence: CASSPPAGVPTDTQYF. The chain has TRBV9 and TRBJ2-3; D might be TRBD2 (5 bases). Trimming removed 4 bases at V and 2 bases at J, with 17 bases between. The germline CDR1 and CDR2 sequences are SGDLS and YYNGEE. The CDR3 spans 16 residues. Full variable domain (remainder filled in from reference TRBV9 and TRBJ2-3): DSGVTQTPKHLITATGQRVTLRCSPRSGDLSVYWYQQSLDQGLQFLIQYYNGEERAKGNILERFSAQQFPDLHSELNLSSLELGDSALYFCASSPPAGVPTDTQYFGPGTRLTVL.